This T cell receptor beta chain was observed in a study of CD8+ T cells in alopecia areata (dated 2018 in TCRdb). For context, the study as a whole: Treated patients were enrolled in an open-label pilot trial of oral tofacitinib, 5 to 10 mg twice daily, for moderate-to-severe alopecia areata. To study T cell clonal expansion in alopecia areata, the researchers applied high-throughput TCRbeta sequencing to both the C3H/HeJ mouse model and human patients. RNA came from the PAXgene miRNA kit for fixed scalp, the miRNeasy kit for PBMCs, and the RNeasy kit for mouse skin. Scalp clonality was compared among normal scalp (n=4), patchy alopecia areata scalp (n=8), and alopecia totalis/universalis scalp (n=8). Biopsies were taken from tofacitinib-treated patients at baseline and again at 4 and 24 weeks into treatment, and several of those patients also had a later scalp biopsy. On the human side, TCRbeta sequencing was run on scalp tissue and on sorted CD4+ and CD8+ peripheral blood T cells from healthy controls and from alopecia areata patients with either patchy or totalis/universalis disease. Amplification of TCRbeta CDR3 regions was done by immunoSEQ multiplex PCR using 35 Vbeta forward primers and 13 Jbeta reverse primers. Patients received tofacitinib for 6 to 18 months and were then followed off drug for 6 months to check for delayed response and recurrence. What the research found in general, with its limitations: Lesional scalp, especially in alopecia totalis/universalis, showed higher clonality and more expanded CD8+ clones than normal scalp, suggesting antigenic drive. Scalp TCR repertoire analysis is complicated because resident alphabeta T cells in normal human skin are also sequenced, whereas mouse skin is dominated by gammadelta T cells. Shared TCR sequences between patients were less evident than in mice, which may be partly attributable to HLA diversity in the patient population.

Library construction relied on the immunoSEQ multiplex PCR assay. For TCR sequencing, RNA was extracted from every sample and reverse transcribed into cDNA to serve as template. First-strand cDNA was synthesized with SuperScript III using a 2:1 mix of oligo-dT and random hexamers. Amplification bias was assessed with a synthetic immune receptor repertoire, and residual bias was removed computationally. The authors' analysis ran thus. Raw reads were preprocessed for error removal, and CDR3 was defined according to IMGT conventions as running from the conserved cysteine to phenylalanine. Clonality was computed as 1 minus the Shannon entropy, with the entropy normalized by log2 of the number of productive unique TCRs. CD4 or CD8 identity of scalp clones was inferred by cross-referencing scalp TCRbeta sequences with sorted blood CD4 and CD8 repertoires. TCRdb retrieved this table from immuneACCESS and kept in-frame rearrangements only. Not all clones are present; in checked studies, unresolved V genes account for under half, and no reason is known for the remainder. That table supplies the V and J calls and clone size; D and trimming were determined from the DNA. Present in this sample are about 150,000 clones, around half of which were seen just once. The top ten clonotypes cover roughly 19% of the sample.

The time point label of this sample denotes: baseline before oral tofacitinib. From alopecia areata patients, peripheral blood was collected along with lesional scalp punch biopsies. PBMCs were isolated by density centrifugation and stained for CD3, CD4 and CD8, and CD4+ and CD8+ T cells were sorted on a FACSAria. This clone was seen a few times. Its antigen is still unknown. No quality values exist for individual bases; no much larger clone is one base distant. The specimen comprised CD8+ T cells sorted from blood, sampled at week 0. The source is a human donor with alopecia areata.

The CDR3 region has the sequence CASRGAGSDEQFF. The sequenced DNA is TGTGCCAGTAGAGGAGCGGGGTCGGATGAGCAGTTCTTC. The sequence links TRBV9 to TRBJ2-1; 7 central bases correspond to TRBD2. V is trimmed back by 8 bases and J by 8 bases, and the junction contains 10 bases that no gene match accounts for. The CDR3 numbers 13 residues from cysteine through phenylalanine. Kept here is only the CDR3 DNA, which spans 39 bases and is read in frame from base 1. In the germline V gene, CDR1 corresponds to SGDLS and CDR2 to YYNGEE.